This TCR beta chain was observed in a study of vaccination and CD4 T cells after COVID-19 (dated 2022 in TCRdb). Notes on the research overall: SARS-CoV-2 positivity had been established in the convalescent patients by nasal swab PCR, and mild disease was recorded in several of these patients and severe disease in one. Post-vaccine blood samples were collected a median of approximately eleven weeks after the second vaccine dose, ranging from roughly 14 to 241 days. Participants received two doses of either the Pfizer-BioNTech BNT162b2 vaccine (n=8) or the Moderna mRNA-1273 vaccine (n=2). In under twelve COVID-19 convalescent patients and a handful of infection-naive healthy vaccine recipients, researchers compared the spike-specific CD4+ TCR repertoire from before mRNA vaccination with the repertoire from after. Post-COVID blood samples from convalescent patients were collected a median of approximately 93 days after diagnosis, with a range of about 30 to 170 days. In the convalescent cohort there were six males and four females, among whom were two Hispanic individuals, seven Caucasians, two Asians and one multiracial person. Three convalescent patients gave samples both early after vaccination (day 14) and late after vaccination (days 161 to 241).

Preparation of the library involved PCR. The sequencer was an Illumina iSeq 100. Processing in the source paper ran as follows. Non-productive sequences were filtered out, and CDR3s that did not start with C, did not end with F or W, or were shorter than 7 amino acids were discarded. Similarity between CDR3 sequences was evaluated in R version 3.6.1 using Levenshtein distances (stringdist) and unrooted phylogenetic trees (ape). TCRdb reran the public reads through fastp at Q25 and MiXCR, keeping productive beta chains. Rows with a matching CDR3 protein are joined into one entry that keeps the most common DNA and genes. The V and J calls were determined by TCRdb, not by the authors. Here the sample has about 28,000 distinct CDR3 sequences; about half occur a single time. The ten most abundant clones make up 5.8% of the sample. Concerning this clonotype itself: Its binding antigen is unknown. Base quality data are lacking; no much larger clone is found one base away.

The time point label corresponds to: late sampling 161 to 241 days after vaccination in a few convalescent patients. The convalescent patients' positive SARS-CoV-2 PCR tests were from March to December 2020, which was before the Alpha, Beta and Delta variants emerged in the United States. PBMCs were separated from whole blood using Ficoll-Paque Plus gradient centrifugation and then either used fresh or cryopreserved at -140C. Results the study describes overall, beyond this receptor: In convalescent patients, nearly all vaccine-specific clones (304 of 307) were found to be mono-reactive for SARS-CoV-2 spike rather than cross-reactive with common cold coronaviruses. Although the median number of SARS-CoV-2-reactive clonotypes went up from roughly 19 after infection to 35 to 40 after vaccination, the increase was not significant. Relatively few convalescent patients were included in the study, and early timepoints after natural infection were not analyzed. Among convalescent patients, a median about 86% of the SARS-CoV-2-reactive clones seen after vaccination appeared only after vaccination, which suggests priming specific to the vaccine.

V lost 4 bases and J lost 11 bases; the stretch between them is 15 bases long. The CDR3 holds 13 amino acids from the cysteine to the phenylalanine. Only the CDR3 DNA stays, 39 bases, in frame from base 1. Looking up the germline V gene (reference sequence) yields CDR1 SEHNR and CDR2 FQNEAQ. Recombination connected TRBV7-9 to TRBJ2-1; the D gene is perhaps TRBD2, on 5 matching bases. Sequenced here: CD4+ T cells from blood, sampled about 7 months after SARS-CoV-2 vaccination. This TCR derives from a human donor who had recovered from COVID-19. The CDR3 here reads CASSSWGEWKQFF. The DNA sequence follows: TGTGCCAGCAGCTCGTGGGGAGAATGGAAGCAGTTCTTC.